This TCR beta chain was found in a study of cytomegalovirus exposure and HLA in healthy donors. CDR1 MDHEN and CDR2 SYDVKM come from the germline V gene. The CDR3 has 14 residues. The V and J ends lost 4 bases and 7 bases, in that order; junction bases with no gene match: 7. It was with 60 Vbeta and 13 Jbeta primers that the PCR ran. Clones were read by immunoSEQ multiplex PCR, and TCRdb kept only the in-frame ones, dropping some. The table counts 65,000 to 90,000 clones; approximately 2.4% lies in the top ten. The sample comprised PBMCs. This sequence joins TRBV28 and TRBJ1-2; 9 bases line up with TRBD1. The sequence derives from a female donor in good health and CMV-seropositive. The CDR3 coding sequence is TGTGCCAGCAGTTCCTCACAGGGGGCCGGTGGCTACACCTTC. It codes for CASSSSQGAGGYTF.